The 31 T cell receptor beta chains listed next were all sequenced from one sample in a study of blood T cell repertoires in COVID-19. TCRdb keeps only in-frame clones here, not all; method: immunoSEQ multiplex PCR. The sample has 250,000 to 350,000 clones; 70% to 90% are singletons. The specimen sequenced was peripheral blood. The receptor source for this set is a woman aged 60-70 years with acute or convalescent COVID-19.

The chain combines TRBV11-3 with TRBJ2-1, with D possibly being TRBD1 (5 bases). There are 13 residues in the CDR3. Germline V lookup: CDR1 SGHNT, CDR2 YENEEA. Trimming cost V 1 base and J 7 bases, with 8 bases left between them. CDR3 loop: CASSLGAGNEQFF. CDR3 nucleotide sequence: TGTGCCAGCAGCTTAGGGGCAGGGAATGAGCAGTTCTTC.

The rearrangement uses TRBV3-1 (or the pseudogene TRBV3-2) and TRBJ2-5; D possibly corresponds to TRBD1 (7 bases). The germline V gene encodes CDR1 LGHDT and CDR2 YNNKEL (reference sequence). The CDR3 runs 16 residues. The V gene lost 3 bases and the J gene lost 3 bases, with 17 bases spanning the gap. The chain's CDR3 is CASSHSGQVGKETQYF. Here the CDR3 DNA reads TGTGCCAGCAGCCATAGCGGACAGGTTGGGAAAGAGACCCAGTACTTC.

This chain connects TRBV10-2 to TRBJ1-2; TRBD1 might be the D (6 bases). This CDR3 is built from 13 residues. CDR1 is WSHSY and CDR2 is SAAADI in the germline V gene. V lost 6 bases, J lost 4 bases, and 12 bases lay in between. CDR3 sequence: CASSPTGAYGYTF. CDR3 DNA: TGCGCCAGCAGCCCGACAGGAGCCTATGGCTACACCTTC.

The gene calls are TRBV10-3 and TRBJ2-3, with D possibly matching TRBD1 (6 bases). Germline CDR1 reads ENHRY; CDR2 reads SYGVKD. The ends were cut back, 0 bases at V and 3 bases at J, with 10 bases in the middle. The CDR3 has 15 residues. The CDR3 here is CAISESDSSTDTQYF. CDR3 sequence (DNA): TGTGCCATCAGTGAGTCGGACAGTTCAACAGATACGCAGTATTTT.

This rearrangement joins TRBV28 to TRBJ1-1; 7 nucleotides align to TRBD1. Germline-derived CDR1 and CDR2 are MDHEN and SYDVKM. The CDR3 extends over 15 amino acids. Germline trimming cut 6 bases from V and 4 bases from J; bases unmatched to any gene: 11. The CDR3 nucleotides are TGTGCCAGCAGCCCCCCGACAGACAGGGTCACTGAAGCTTTCTTT. As protein: CASSPPTDRVTEAFF.

The V and J genes are TRBV28 and TRBJ1-1; 10 bases line up with TRBD1. Germline-derived CDR1 and CDR2 are MDHEN and SYDVKM. The V and J ends lost 8 bases and 5 bases, in that order; junction bases with no gene match: 8. The CDR3 loop spans 14 amino acids. CDR3: CASGDRGLWTEAFF. CDR3 sequence (DNA): TGTGCCAGCGGAGACAGGGGGCTGTGGACTGAAGCTTTCTTT.

This chain connects TRBV29-1 to TRBJ1-4; 7 bases map to TRBD1. CDR1 and CDR2 from the germline V gene are SQVTM and ANQGSEA. This CDR3 is built from 14 residues. V was pared by 5 bases and J by 5 bases, with 8 bases of the junction left unmatched. CDR3 sequence reads: CSVQNRGPNEKLFF. The CDR3 nucleotides read TGCAGCGTTCAAAACAGGGGACCCAATGAAAAACTGTTTTTT. The full variable domain, rest sourced from reference TRBV29-1 and TRBJ1-4, is SAVISQKPSRDICQRGTSLTIQCQVDSQVTMMFWYRQQPGQSLTLIATANQGSEATYESGFVIDKFPISRPNLTFSTLTVSNMSPEDSSIYLCSVQNRGPNEKLFFGSGTQLSVL.

The chain has TRBV15 and TRBJ1-5; unclear D gene. The CDR3 extends over 14 amino acids. Germline V gene data show CDR1 as LNHNV and CDR2 as YYDKDF (reference sequence). The V and J ends lost 5 bases and 0 bases respectively, with 8 bases between them. CDR3 DNA sequence: TGTGCCACCAGCCCAGTTTATAGCAATCAGCCCCAGCATTTT. It is translated as CATSPVYSNQPQHF. The full variable domain, in which reference TRBV15 and TRBJ1-5 provide the parts outside the CDR3, is DAMVIQNPRYQVTQFGKPVTLSCSQTLNHNVMYWYQQKSSQAPKLLFHYYDKDFNNEADTPDNFQSRRPNTSFCFLDIRSPGLGDTAMYLCATSPVYSNQPQHFGDGTRLSIL.

This chain links TRBV6-9 with TRBJ1-5; D unclear. The V and J ends lost 9 bases and 4 bases respectively, with 10 bases between them. The V gene's germline CDR1 is MNHGY and CDR2 SVAAGI. The CDR3 runs to 12 residues. The CDR3 nucleotides read TGTGCCAGAGAACTTTTAAATCAGCCCCAGCATTTT. Amino acid sequence: CARELLNQPQHF.

Notes on this clone: This sample includes further DNA sequences coding for the same CDR3. The chain links TRBV27 to TRBJ1-5; D may be TRBD1 (6 bases). Trimming stripped 3 bases from V and 4 bases from J, with 7 bases between. The CDR3 is made up of 13 amino acids. Germline CDR1 reads MNHEY; CDR2 reads SMNVEV (reference sequence). The CDR3 here is CASSLRGNQPQHF. DNA of the CDR3: TGTGCCAGCAGTTTGAGGGGGAATCAGCCCCAGCATTTT.

The CDR3 DNA sequence: TGTGCCAGCAGTTTAGTGAGGTCACCCCTCCACTTT. This translates into CASSLVRSPLHF. The chain has TRBV28 and TRBJ1-6; D is unclear. Germline V gene lookup returns CDR1 MDHEN and CDR2 SYDVKM. The CDR3 totals 12 residues. V was clipped by 2 bases and J by 10 bases, with 6 bases between them.

The V call is TRBV5-4, the J call TRBJ2-5; TRBD1 matches 10 bases. Germline CDR1 is SGHNT and CDR2 is YYREEE (reference sequence). Losses at the gene ends were 4 bases for V and 3 bases for J; bases not matched to a gene: 12. The length of the CDR3 is 17 residues. The DNA of the CDR3 is TGTGCCAGCAGCACCGGGACAGGGGTTTCGCATAAAGAGACCCAGTACTTC. Translation gives CASSTGTGVSHKETQYF.

With respect to this clone: Within the sample, other DNA sequences also encode this same CDR3. The V gene is TRBV30, the J gene TRBJ1-5; a possible D gene is TRBD1 (6 bases). Germline V gene sequence: CDR1 GTSNPN, CDR2 SVGIG (reference sequence). The length of the CDR3 is 14 residues. The V gene lost 3 bases and the J gene lost 2 bases, with 11 bases spanning the gap. CDR3 DNA sequence: TGTGCCTGGAGAGAGACAGGCGGCAATCAGCCCCAGCATTTT. Its protein product is CAWRETGGNQPQHF.

V usage is TRBV7-8 and J usage is TRBJ2-1; 14 positions match TRBD2. The CDR3 is 18 amino acids. Looked up from germline, CDR1 is SGHVS and CDR2 is FQNEAQ. V was clipped by 8 bases and J by 2 bases; unmatched bases: 11. The CDR3 sequence: CASLPGLAGVPTYNEQFF. The CDR3, as DNA: TGTGCCAGCCTACCGGGACTAGCGGGAGTTCCGACCTACAATGAGCAGTTCTTC.

The chain is built from TRBV30 and TRBJ2-6, with 7 bases matching TRBD2. After removal of 3 bases from V and 2 bases from J, the junction contained 4 bases not matched to a gene. The CDR3 consists of 15 residues. Per the germline V gene, CDR1 is GTSNPN and CDR2 is SVGIG (reference sequence). The CDR3 nucleotides are TGTGCCTGGAGGCGGGAGAGGGCTGGGGCCAACGTCCTGACTTTC. Protein: CAWRRERAGANVLTF.

The chain's CDR3 is CASRGAAYPGNEKLFF. DNA for the CDR3: TGTGCCAGTAGAGGGGCCGCATACCCAGGAAATGAAAAACTGTTTTTT. The chain recombines TRBV19 with TRBJ1-4; a weak D match, TRBD1 (5 bases). This CDR3 spans 16 amino acids. Looked up from germline, CDR1 is LNHDA and CDR2 is SQIVND (reference sequence). Trimming removed 6 bases at V and 5 bases at J, with 19 bases between. Variable domain in full (rest from reference TRBV19 and TRBJ1-4): DGGITQSPKYLFRKEGQNVTLSCEQNLNHDAMYWYRQDPGQGLRLIYYSQIVNDFQKGDIAEGYSVSREKKESFPLTVTSAQKNPTAFYLCASRGAAYPGNEKLFFGSGTQLSVL.

The rearrangement uses TRBV5-4 and TRBJ1-6, with D perhaps matching TRBD1 (5 bases). V dropped 4 bases and J dropped 9 bases, with 23 bases sitting between them. Germline CDR1 SGHNT, CDR2 YYREEE (reference sequence). This CDR3 spans 17 amino acids. The CDR3 is CASSPGTWEGLTSPLHF. In nucleotides, the CDR3 is TGTGCCAGCAGCCCTGGAACATGGGAGGGGTTGACTTCACCCCTCCACTTT.

V and J are TRBV11-2 and TRBJ1-5, with TRBD1 as a possible D gene (6 bases). This CDR3 has 15 residues. CDR1 and CDR2 (germline): SGHAT, FQNNGV. Trimming removed 6 bases from V and 5 bases from J, with 17 bases in between. CDR3 in DNA: TGTGCCAGCAGACCCGAGACAGGTGCGGATCAGCCCCAGCATTTT. This translates into CASRPETGADQPQHF. Variable domain in full (rest from reference TRBV11-2 and TRBJ1-5): EAGVAQSPRYKIIEKRQSVAFWCNPISGHATLYWYQQILGQGPKLLIQFQNNGVVDDSQLPKDRFSAERLKGVDSTLKIQPAKLEDSAVYLCASRPETGADQPQHFGDGTRLSIL.

This chain joins TRBV27 and TRBJ2-2, with 7 bases aligning to TRBD2. Germline CDR1 is MNHEY and CDR2 is SMNVEV (reference sequence). This CDR3 has 17 residues. Trimming cost V 3 bases and J 4 bases; bases outside gene matches: 11. The DNA of the CDR3 is TGTGCCAGCAGTTTCGGTCAGCGGGGCCGCGTCACCGGGGAGCTGTTTTTT. Residues: CASSFGQRGRVTGELFF.

This sequence joins TRBV12-3 or TRBV12-4 and TRBJ2-7, with 7 bases lining up with TRBD2. This CDR3 spans 13 amino acids. With 5 bases clipped from V and 4 bases from J, the junction kept 5 bases outside the gene matches. CDR3 bases: TGTGCCAGCAGTCTCGCTAGCGGATACGAGCAGTACTTC. Encoded protein: CASSLASGYEQYF.

V gene TRBV14 combines with J gene TRBJ2-2; D gene ambiguous. There are 15 residues in the CDR3. Trimming cost V 1 base and J 6 bases, with 12 bases left between them. Germline V gene sequence: CDR1 SGHDN, CDR2 FVKESK. DNA of the CDR3: TGTGCCAGCAGCCAAGGGTCGGGTCGGGCCGGGGAGCTGTTTTTT. Residues: CASSQGSGRAGELFF.

V usage is TRBV3-1 (or the pseudogene TRBV3-2) and J usage is TRBJ2-1; D possibly corresponds to TRBD1 (5 bases). Deletions cut 5 bases from V and 4 bases from J, with 6 bases between. Looked up from germline, CDR1 is LGHDT and CDR2 is YNNKEL (reference sequence). The CDR3 has 12 amino acids. The CDR3 region is CASSGAYNEQFF. As DNA, the CDR3 is TGTGCCAGCAGCGGGGCGTACAATGAGCAGTTCTTC.

This clone has more than one count but fewer than ten. The rearrangement uses TRBV4-2 and TRBJ2-1, with 11 bases identical to TRBD2. The germline CDR1 and CDR2 sequences are LGHNA and YNFKEQ. V was clipped by 1 base and J by 5 bases; unmatched bases: 7. The CDR3 is 17 amino acids. This CDR3 reads CASSQVGGLAEDNEQFF. In nucleotides, the CDR3 is TGTGCCAGCAGCCAAGTGGGGGGACTAGCGGAGGACAATGAGCAGTTCTTC.

V usage is TRBV5-5 and J usage is TRBJ1-1, with D unclear. Germline CDR1 is SGHKS and CDR2 is YYEKEE (reference sequence). V was pared by 0 bases and J by 0 bases, with 9 bases between. The CDR3 covers 15 residues. DNA for the CDR3: TGTGCCAGCAGCTTGGTGGCGGGGATGAACACTGAAGCTTTCTTT. Its translation is CASSLVAGMNTEAFF.

J is TRBJ2-5 and V is TRBV6-1; no definite D call. This CDR3 spans 13 amino acids. Germline CDR1 and CDR2: MNHNS and SASEGT. V lost 2 bases to trimming and J lost 2 bases, with 6 bases between them. DNA for the CDR3: TGTGCCAGCAGTGAACATAGACAAGAGACCCAGTACTTC. This gives the protein CASSEHRQETQYF.

V is TRBV28 and J is TRBJ1-2; TRBD1 matches at 8 bases. Germline V lookup: CDR1 MDHEN, CDR2 SYDVKM. The CDR3 has 22 residues. V was pared by 6 bases and J by 0 bases, with 27 bases of the junction left unmatched. CDR3 sequence reads: CASRSPGQGVSQGVEANYGYTF. CDR3 coding DNA: TGTGCCAGCAGGAGCCCAGGACAGGGTGTTTCCCAGGGAGTCGAAGCTAACTATGGCTACACCTTC.

In its sample, this clone was seen once. J is TRBJ2-1 and V is TRBV28; 8 bases are a match to TRBD2. With 2 bases clipped from V and 2 bases from J, the junction kept 8 bases outside the gene matches. Germline lookup yields CDR1 MDHEN and CDR2 SYDVKM. This CDR3 spans 17 amino acids. Here the CDR3 reads CASSLNRGGSAYNEQFF. The CDR3 DNA reads as TGTGCCAGCAGTTTAAATCGGGGGGGGAGTGCCTACAATGAGCAGTTCTTC.

J is TRBJ2-6 and V is TRBV19; 7 bases agree with TRBD2. V lost 5 bases, J lost 4 bases, and 8 bases stayed unmatched. Per germline, CDR1 LNHDA and CDR2 SQIVND (reference sequence). The CDR3 runs to 16 residues. CDR3 protein: CASSHPGGSGANVLTF. CDR3 sequence (DNA): TGTGCCAGTAGTCACCCCGGGGGGTCGGGGGCCAACGTCCTGACTTTC. Drawing the rest from reference TRBV19 and TRBJ2-6, the complete variable domain is DGGITQSPKYLFRKEGQNVTLSCEQNLNHDAMYWYRQDPGQGLRLIYYSQIVNDFQKGDIAEGYSVSREKKESFPLTVTSAQKNPTAFYLCASSHPGGSGANVLTFGAGSRLTVL.

This chain connects TRBV28 to TRBJ1-6, with 8 bases matching TRBD1. This CDR3 has 15 residues. After removal of 5 bases from V and 7 bases from J, the junction contained 7 bases not matched to a gene. Germline V CDR1 and CDR2: MDHEN, SYDVKM. The CDR3 spells CASSPTTGENSPLHF. Here the CDR3 DNA reads TGTGCCAGCAGTCCGACGACAGGGGAAAATTCACCCCTCCACTTT.

V gene TRBV6-6 combines with J gene TRBJ1-6; unclear D gene. The CDR3 has 12 amino acids. Germline lookup yields CDR1 MNHNY and CDR2 SVGAGI (reference sequence). The V end was cut by 5 bases, the J end by 7 bases, with 6 bases between. CDR3 amino acids: CASSQSNSPLHF. In DNA form, the CDR3 reads TGTGCCAGCAGTCAGAGCAATTCACCCCTCCACTTT.

The V and J genes are TRBV7-9 and TRBJ2-1; 7 nucleotides agree with TRBD2. The V gene end was trimmed by 1 base and the J gene end by 3 bases; junction bases not matched to a gene: 6. Per germline, CDR1 SEHNR and CDR2 FQNEAQ (reference sequence). The CDR3 runs to 16 residues. The CDR3 reads CASSLVLAGFYNEQFF. For the CDR3, the DNA is TGTGCCAGCAGCTTAGTCTTAGCGGGTTTCTACAATGAGCAGTTCTTC.